The clone carrying this T cell receptor beta chain has only a few counts. This specimen comes from a study of blood T cell repertoires in COVID-19. Looking at the study overall: Material from acute and convalescent COVID-19 was sourced from the United States, Italy and Spain. T cells, B-cell-depleted T cells, or PBMCs provided the cDNA or gDNA that served as material.

In the study's own analysis: The assay estimated nucleated cells by amplifying reference gene primers. Libraries were prepared by immunoSEQ multiplex PCR; TCRdb keeps only in-frame clonotypes and omits some of them. V and J calls and clone size are those listed in that table; D and trimming were worked out from the DNA. The sample lists about 25,000 clones, approximately 90% occurring once. The CDR3 is 13 amino acids. The germline V and J ends were trimmed by 0 bases and 7 bases, with 9 bases remaining between them. Looked up from germline, CDR1 is LGHDT and CDR2 is YNNKEL (reference sequence). This clonotype was obtained from a woman older than 75 with acute or convalescent COVID-19. The sequencing sample was made of peripheral blood. The chain joins TRBV3-1 (or the pseudogene TRBV3-2) to TRBJ2-5, with D unresolved. The CDR3 region has the DNA TGTGCCAGCAGCCAAGATCACGTCGGGACCCAGTACTTC. Translated, it gives CASSQDHVGTQYF.